This TCR beta chain is from a study of molecular identifiers for immune sequencing clone quantification. Trimming removed 1 base from V and 5 bases from J; junction bases left unmatched: 4. The germline gives CDR1 MNHEY, CDR2 SMNVEV (reference sequence). CDR3 length: 15 amino acids. In this sample, this clonotype turned up many times. TCRdb redid the calling of the PCR reads with MiXCR, one entry per CDR3 protein. The sample lists about 630,000 distinct CDR3 sequences, less than 30% occurring once. The sample was naive CD8+ T cells from blood, with Jurkat cell RNA spiked in. Subset given: FACS-sorted CD8+CD4-CCR7+CD45RA+ naive T cells. The chain is built from TRBV27 and TRBJ2-3; TRBD2 matches at 9 bases. This sequence originates from a human donor in good health. Some libraries in this study had Jurkat cell RNA spiked in. The CDR3 protein is CASSLLAGARDTQYF. The CDR3 nucleotides are TGTGCCAGCAGTTTATTAGCGGGGGCTCGAGATACGCAGTATTTT.